This T cell receptor (beta chain) was documented in a study of Ad26.COV2.S vaccination and SARS-CoV-2 variants. Overall study context: Of the COV1001 trial arms, the Ad26.COV2.S arm included the donor. Ad26.COV2.S shots went into the muscle once or twice, 56 days apart.

Sequencing was performed with immunoSEQ multiplex PCR; in TCRdb, only in-frame clones are kept and a portion is missing. The profile shows approximately 500,000 clones, 87% of them singletons. Notes on the study in general: Across vaccine and placebo recipients, the breadth of non-spike TCRs was similar. Possibly, TCR breadth and depth analyses underestimated total T cell responses.

The treatment: over 15 received Ad26.COV2.S at low or high dose, single or two shots; about 5 received placebo; per-sample allocation not given. Day 63 after the first injection of vaccine or placebo was the sampling time. Details on this clone: No antigen is known for it.

The CDR3 has 18 residues. Trimming cost V 0 bases and J 1 base, with 19 bases left between them. Looked up from germline, CDR1 is SGDLS and CDR2 is YYNGEE. The V gene is TRBV9, the J gene TRBJ1-2, with a possible D match to TRBD1 (5 bases). The source was peripheral blood, collected in a trial of Ad26.COV2.S vaccine versus placebo. The receptor was isolated from a person aged 18-60 years who received the Ad26.COV2.S COVID-19 vaccine or a placebo. The CDR3 region has the DNA TGTGCCAGCAGCGTAGTTTATAGGATTATGGGGGGTAACTATGGCTACACCTTC. The encoded protein is CASSVVYRIMGGNYGYTF.